This is a list of T cell receptor beta chains from one sample in a study of blood T cell repertoires in COVID-19. Some clones are missing from TCRdb's copy, which holds only in-frame ones; the method was immunoSEQ multiplex PCR. The table records roughly 150,000 clones, more than 65% of them present only once. Sequenced input: peripheral blood. The receptors shown here come from a woman between 50 and 59 years old in a cohort sampled during active or convalescent COVID-19. Each CDR3 is given with its conserved first and last residue. D genes are given only for firm matches. The size of a clone is reported for some rows only, either as once, few or many, or as a class for expanded clones.

V: TRBV28
D: .
J: TRBJ2-1
size: .
CDR3: CASKGAAFEFF
DNA: TGTGCCAGCAAAGGGGCGGCTTTCGAGTTCTTC

V: TRBV28
D: .
J: TRBJ2-5
size: .
CDR3: CASTPPGHPQETQYF
DNA: TGTGCCAGCACCCCTCCGGGACACCCCCAAGAGACCCAGTACTTC

V: TRBV18
D: TRBD1
J: TRBJ2-3
size: few
CDR3: CASSPPNRGTDTQYF
DNA: TGTGCCAGCTCACCACCGAACAGGGGAACAGATACGCAGTATTTT

V: TRBV6-5
D: .
J: TRBJ2-7
size: few
CDR3: CASSYTGSYEQYF
DNA: TGTGCCAGCAGTTACACAGGGTCCTACGAGCAGTACTTC

V: TRBV4-1
D: TRBD1
J: TRBJ2-3
size: few
CDR3: CASSQAPGQGADTQYF
DNA: TGCGCCAGCAGCCAAGCTCCGGGACAGGGGGCAGATACGCAGTATTTT

V: TRBV5-5
D: .
J: TRBJ2-4
size: .
CDR3: CASSLLASAKNIQYF
DNA: TGTGCCAGCAGCTTGTTAGCCTCAGCCAAAAACATTCAGTACTTC

V: TRBV19
D: .
J: TRBJ2-5
size: .
CDR3: CASSIVRAGKETQYF
DNA: TGTGCCAGTAGTATAGTTAGGGCGGGGAAAGAGACCCAGTACTTC

V: TRBV4-1
D: .
J: TRBJ1-1
size: .
CDR3: CASSQTRDTEAFF
DNA: TGCGCCAGCAGCCAGACAAGAGACACTGAAGCTTTCTTT

V: TRBV4-1
D: TRBD1
J: TRBJ1-1
size: .
CDR3: CASSLTQRTGHTEAFF
DNA: TGCGCCAGCAGCCTCACTCAACGGACAGGGCACACTGAAGCTTTCTTT

V: TRBV5-1
D: TRBD1
J: TRBJ1-4
size: .
CDR3: CASSTSGQVQEKLFF
DNA: TGCGCCAGCAGCACCAGCGGACAGGTTCAAGAAAAACTGTTTTTT

V: TRBV4-1
D: TRBD2
J: TRBJ2-3
size: once
CDR3: CASSQVFTSGPTDTQYF
DNA: TGCGCCAGCAGCCAGGTCTTTACTAGCGGTCCCACAGATACGCAGTATTTT